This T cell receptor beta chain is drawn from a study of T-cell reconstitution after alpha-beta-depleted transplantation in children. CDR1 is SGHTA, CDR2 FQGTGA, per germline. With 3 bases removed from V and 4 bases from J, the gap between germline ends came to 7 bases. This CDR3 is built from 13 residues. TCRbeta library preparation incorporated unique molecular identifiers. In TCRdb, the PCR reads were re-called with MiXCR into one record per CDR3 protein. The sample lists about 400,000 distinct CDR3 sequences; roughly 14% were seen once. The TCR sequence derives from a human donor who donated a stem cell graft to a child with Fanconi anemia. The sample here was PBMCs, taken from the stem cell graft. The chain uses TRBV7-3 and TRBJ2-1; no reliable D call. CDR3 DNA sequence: TGTGCCAGCAGCTTCCAGTTGTACAATGAGCAGTTCTTC. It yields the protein CASSFQLYNEQFF.